What follows describes a single T cell receptor (beta chain). The table came from immunoSEQ multiplex PCR; TCRdb's copy has only in-frame clones and leaves some out. The repertoire holds about 230,000 clones, under 90% seen once, with about 1.7% in the top ten. The entry originates in a study of blood T cell repertoires in COVID-19. CDR1 is SGHTA, CDR2 FQGNSA, per germline. The length of the CDR3 is 14 residues. V gave up 10 bases and J gave up 0 bases, with 12 bases separating them. This sequence was found in a man in his sixties who had recovered from COVID-19. The chain recombines TRBV7-2 with TRBJ2-2, with a weak D call TRBD1 (5 bases). The source material was PBMCs or T cells enriched from blood (not recorded which). The CDR3 sequence: CATQRQPNTGELFF. DNA for the CDR3: TGTGCCACCCAGAGACAGCCGAACACCGGGGAGCTGTTTTTT.